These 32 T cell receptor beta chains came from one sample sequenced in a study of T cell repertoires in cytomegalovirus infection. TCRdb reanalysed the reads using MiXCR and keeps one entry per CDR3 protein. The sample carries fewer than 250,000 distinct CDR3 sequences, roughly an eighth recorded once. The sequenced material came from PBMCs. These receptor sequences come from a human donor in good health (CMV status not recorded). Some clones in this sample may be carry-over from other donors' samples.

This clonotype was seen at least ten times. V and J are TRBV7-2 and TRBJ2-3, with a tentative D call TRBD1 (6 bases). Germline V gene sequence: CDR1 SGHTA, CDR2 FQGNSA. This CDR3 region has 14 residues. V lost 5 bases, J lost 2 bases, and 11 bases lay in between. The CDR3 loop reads CASSTRGPTDTQYF. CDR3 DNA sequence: TGTGCCAGCAGCACCAGGGGTCCCACAGATACGCAGTATTTT.

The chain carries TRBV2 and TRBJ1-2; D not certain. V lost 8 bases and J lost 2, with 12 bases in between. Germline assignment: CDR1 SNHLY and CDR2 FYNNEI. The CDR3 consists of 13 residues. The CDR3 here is CASSRKTNYGYTF. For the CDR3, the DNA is TGTGCCAGCTCACGGAAGACAAACTATGGCTACACCTTC.

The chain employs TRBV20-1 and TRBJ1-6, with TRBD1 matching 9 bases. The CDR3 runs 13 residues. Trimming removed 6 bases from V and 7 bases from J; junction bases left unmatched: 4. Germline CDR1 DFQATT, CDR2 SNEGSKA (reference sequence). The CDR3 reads CSAPTGGNSPLHF. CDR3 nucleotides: TGCAGTGCCCCGACAGGGGGGAATTCACCCCTCCACTTT.

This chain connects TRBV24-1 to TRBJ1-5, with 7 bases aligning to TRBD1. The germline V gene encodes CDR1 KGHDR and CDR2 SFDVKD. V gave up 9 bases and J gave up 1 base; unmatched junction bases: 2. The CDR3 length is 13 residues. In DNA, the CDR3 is TGTGCCACCGACAGGGACAGCAATCAGCCCCAGCATTTT. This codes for CATDRDSNQPQHF.

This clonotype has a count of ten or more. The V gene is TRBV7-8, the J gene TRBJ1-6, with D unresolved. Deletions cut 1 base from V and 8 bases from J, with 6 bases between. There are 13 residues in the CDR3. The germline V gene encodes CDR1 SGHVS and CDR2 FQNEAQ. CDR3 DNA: TGTGCCAGCAGCTTAGACCGGGATTCACCCCTCCACTTT. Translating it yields CASSLDRDSPLHF.

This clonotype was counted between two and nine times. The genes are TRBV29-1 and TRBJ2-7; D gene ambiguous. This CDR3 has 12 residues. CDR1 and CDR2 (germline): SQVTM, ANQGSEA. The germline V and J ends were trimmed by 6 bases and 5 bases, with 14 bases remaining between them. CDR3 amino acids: CSVLLVGDEQYF. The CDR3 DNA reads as TGCAGCGTGCTCCTGGTCGGCGACGAGCAGTACTTC.

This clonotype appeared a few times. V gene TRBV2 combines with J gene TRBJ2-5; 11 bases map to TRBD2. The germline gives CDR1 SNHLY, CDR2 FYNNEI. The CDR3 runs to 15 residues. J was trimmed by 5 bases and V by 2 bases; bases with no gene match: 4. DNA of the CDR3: TGTGCCAGCAGTGAAAGGGGGACTAGCGGCGAGACCCAGTACTTC. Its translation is CASSERGTSGETQYF. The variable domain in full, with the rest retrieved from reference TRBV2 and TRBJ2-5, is EPEVTQTPSHQVTQMGQEVILRCVPISNHLYFYWYRQILGQKVEFLVSFYNNEISEKSEIFDDQFSVERPDGSNFTLKIRSTKLEDSAMYFCASSERGTSGETQYFGPGTRLLVL.

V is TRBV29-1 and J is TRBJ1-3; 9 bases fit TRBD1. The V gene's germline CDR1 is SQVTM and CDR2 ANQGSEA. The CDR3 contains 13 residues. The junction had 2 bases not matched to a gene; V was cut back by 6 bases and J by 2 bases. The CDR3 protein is CSVGTGTGNTIYF. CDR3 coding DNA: TGCAGCGTCGGGACAGGGACTGGAAACACCATATATTTT.

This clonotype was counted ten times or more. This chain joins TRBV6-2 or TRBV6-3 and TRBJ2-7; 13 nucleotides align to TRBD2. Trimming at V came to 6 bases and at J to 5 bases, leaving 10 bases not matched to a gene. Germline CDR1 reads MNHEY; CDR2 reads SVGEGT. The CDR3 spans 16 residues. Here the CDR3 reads CASRQDGTSGTDEQYF. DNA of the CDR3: TGTGCCAGCAGGCAGGACGGGACTAGCGGGACCGACGAGCAGTACTTC.

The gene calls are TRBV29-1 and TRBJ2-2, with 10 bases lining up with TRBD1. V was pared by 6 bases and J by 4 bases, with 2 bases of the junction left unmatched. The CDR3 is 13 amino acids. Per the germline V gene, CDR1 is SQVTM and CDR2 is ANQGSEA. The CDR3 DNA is TGCAGCGTGAGGACAGGGGGCACCGGGGAGCTGTTTTTT. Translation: CSVRTGGTGELFF.

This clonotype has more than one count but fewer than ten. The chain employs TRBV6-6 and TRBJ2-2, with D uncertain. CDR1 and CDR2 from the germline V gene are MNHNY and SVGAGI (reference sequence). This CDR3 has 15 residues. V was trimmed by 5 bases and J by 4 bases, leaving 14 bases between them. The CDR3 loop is CASSGQNLGTGELFF. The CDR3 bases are TGTGCCAGCAGTGGTCAGAATTTGGGCACCGGGGAGCTGTTTTTT.

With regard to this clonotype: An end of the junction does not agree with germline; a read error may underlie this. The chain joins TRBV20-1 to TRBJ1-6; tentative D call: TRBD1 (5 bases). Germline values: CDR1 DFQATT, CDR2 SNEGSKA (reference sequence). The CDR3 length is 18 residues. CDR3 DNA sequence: TGCAGTGCTAGGGAGACCTTACAGGTCCCCACCTATAATTCACCCCTCTACTTT. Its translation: CSARETLQVPTYNSPLYF.

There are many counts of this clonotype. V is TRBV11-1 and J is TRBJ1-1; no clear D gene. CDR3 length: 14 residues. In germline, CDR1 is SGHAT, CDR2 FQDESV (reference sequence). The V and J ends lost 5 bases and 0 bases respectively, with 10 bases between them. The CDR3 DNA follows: TGTGCCAGCAGCGGCCGGGCCTTGAACACTGAAGCTTTCTTT. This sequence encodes CASSGRALNTEAFF.

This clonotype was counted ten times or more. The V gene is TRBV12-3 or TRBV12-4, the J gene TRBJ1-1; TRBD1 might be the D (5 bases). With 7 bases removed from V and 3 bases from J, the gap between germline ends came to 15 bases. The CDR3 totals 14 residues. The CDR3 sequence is CASNGGASDTEAFF. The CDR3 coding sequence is TGTGCCAGCAACGGGGGTGCGTCGGACACTGAAGCTTTCTTT.

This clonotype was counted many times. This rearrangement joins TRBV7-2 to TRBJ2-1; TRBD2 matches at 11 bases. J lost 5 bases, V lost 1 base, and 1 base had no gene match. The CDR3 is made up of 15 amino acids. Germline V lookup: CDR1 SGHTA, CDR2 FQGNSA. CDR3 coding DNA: TGTGCCAGCAGCTTAGGGGGACTAGCGGACAATGAGCAGTTCTTC. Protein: CASSLGGLADNEQFF. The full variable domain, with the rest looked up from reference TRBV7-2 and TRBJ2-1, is GAGVSQSPSNKVTEKGKDVELRCDPISGHTALYWYRQSLGQGLEFLIYFQGNSAPDKSGLPSDRFSAERTGGSVSTLTIQRTQQEDSAVYLCASSLGGLADNEQFFGPGTRLTVL.

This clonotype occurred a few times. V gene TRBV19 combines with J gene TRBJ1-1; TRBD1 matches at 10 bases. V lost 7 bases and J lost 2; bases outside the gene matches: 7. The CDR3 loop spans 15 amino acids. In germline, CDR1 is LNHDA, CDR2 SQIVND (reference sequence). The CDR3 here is CASTRDRGLNTEAFF. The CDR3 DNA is TGTGCCAGTACTCGGGACAGGGGTTTAAACACTGAAGCTTTCTTT.

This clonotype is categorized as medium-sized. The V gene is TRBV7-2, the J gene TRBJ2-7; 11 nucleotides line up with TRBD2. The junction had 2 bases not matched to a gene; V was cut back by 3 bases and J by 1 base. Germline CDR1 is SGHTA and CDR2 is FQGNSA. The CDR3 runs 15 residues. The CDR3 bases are TGTGCCAGCAGCTTGACTAGCGGGGTGTCCTACGAGCAGTACTTC. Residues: CASSLTSGVSYEQYF.

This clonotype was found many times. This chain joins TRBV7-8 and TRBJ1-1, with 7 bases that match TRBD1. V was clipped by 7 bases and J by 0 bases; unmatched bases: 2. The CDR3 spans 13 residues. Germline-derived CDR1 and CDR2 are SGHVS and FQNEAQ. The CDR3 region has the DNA TGTGCCAGCAAACAGGGGATGAACACTGAAGCTTTCTTT. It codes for CASKQGMNTEAFF.

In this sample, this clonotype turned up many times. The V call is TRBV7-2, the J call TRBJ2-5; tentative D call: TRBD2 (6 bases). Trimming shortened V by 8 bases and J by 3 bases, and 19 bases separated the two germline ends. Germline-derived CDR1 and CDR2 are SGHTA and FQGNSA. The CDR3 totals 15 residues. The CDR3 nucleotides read TGTGCCAGCCATCCCCAGGCGGGAAAGAAAGAGACCCAGTACTTC. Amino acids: CASHPQAGKKETQYF.

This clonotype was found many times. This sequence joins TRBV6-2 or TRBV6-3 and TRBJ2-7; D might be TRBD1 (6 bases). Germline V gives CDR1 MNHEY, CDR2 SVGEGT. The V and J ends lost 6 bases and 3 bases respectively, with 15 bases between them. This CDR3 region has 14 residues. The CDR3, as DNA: TGTGCCAGCAGCGGAGGACAGCGCGACTACGAGCAGTACTTC. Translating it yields CASSGGQRDYEQYF.

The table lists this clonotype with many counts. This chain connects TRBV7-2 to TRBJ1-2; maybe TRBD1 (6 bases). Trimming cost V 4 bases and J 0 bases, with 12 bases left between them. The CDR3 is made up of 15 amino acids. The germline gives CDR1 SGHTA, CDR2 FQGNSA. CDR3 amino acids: CASSSGTTSNYGYTF. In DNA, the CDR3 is TGTGCCAGCAGCTCCGGGACAACATCTAACTATGGCTACACCTTC.

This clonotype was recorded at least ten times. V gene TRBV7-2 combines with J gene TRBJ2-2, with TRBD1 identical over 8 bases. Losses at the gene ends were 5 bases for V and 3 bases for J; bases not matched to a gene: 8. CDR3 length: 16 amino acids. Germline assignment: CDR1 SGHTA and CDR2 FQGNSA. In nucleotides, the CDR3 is TGTGCCAGCAGCGCTCCGACAGGGGCCGACACCGGGGAGCTGTTTTTT. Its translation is CASSAPTGADTGELFF.

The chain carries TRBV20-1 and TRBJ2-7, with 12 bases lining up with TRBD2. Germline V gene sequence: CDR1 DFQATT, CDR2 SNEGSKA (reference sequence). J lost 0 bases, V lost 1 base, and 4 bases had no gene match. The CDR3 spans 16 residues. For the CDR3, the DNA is TGCAGTGCTAGAGTTACGACTAGCGGGGGCTCCTACGAGCAGTACTTC. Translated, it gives CSARVTTSGGSYEQYF.

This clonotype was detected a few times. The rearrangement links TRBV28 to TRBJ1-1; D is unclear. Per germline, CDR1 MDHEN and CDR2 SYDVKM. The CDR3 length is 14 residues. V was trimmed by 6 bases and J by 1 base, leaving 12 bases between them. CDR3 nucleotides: TGTGCCAGCAGGATGACGGAACAGAACACTGAAGCTTTCTTT. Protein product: CASRMTEQNTEAFF.

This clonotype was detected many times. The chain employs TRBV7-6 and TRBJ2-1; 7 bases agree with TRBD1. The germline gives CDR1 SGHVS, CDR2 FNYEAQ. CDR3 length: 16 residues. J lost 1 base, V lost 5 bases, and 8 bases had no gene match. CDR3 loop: CASSPNQGVSYNEQFF. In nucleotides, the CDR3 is TGTGCCAGCAGCCCCAACCAGGGGGTTTCCTACAATGAGCAGTTCTTC. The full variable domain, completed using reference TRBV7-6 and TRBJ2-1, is GAGVSQSPRYKVTKRGQDVALRCDPISGHVSLYWYRQALGQGPEFLTYFNYEAQQDKSGLPNDRFSAERPEGSISTLTIQRTEQRDSAMYRCASSPNQGVSYNEQFFGPGTRLTVL.

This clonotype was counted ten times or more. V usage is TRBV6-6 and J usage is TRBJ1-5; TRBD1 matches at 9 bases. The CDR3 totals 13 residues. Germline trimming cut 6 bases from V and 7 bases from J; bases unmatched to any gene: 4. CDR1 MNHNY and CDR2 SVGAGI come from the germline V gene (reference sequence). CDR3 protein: CASRNDRGQPQHF. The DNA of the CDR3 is TGTGCCAGCAGAAATGACAGGGGGCAGCCCCAGCATTTT.

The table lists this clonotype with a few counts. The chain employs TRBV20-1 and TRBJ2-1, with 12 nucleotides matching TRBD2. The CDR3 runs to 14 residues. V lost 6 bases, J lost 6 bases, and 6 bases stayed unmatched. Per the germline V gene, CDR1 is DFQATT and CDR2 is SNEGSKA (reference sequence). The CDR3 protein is CSAPTSGRGNEQFF. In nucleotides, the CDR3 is TGCAGTGCCCCGACTAGCGGGAGAGGCAATGAGCAGTTCTTC.

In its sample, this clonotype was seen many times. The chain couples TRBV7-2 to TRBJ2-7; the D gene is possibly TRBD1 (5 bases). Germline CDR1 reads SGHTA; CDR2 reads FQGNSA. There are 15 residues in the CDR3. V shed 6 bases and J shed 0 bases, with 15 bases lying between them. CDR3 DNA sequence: TGTGCCAGCAGTCAATGGGTTACAGGCTCCTACGAGCAGTACTTC. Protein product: CASSQWVTGSYEQYF. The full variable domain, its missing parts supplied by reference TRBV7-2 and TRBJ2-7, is GAGVSQSPSNKVTEKGKDVELRCDPISGHTALYWYRQSLGQGLEFLIYFQGNSAPDKSGLPSDRFSAERTGGSVSTLTIQRTQQEDSAVYLCASSQWVTGSYEQYFGPGTRLTVT.

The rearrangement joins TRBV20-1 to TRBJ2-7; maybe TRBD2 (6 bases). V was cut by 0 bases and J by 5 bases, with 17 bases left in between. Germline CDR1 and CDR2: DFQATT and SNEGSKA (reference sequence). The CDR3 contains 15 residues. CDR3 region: CSARESDRGTNEQYF. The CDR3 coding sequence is TGCAGTGCTAGAGAAAGCGACCGGGGGACCAACGAGCAGTACTTC.

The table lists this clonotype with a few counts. The CDR3 spells CASSYTGGNQPQHF. DNA of the CDR3: TGTGCCAGCAGTTATACAGGCGGTAATCAGCCCCAGCATTTT. V gene TRBV28 combines with J gene TRBJ1-5; perhaps TRBD1 as D (5 bases). This CDR3 has 14 residues. The V end was cut by 4 bases, the J end by 4 bases, with 11 bases between. Per germline, CDR1 MDHEN and CDR2 SYDVKM.

The CDR3 spells CASSPSRDRGLEQYF. Written as DNA, the CDR3 is TGTGCCAGCAGTCCAAGCCGGGACAGGGGGCTTGAGCAGTACTTC. The V call is TRBV28, the J call TRBJ2-7; TRBD1 matches at 12 bases. After removal of 5 bases from V and 7 bases from J, the junction contained 9 bases not matched to a gene. Germline lookup yields CDR1 MDHEN and CDR2 SYDVKM. This CDR3 spans 15 amino acids.

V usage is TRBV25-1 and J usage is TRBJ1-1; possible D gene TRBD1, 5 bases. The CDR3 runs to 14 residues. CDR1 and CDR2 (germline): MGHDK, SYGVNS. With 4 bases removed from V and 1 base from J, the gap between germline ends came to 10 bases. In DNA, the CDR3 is TGTGCCAGCAGTGGCCCCACAGGGAACACTGAAGCTTTCTTT. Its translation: CASSGPTGNTEAFF. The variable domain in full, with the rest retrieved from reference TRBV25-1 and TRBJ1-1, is EADIYQTPRYLVIGTGKKITLECSQTMGHDKMYWYQQDPGMELHLIHYSYGVNSTEKGDLSSESTVSRIRTEHFPLTLESARPSHTSQYLCASSGPTGNTEAFFGQGTRLTVV.